The T cell receptor (beta chain) under discussion was sequenced for a study of cytomegalovirus exposure and HLA in healthy donors. PCR amplification relied on 60 Vbeta primers (plus 13 Jbeta primers). Only in-frame clones appear in the TCRdb table, and some are missing; sequencing was by immunoSEQ multiplex PCR. The sample lists 60,000 to 90,000 clones, roughly 88% seen once, with about 20% in the top ten. V was clipped by 3 bases and J by 0 bases; unmatched bases: 3. Germline V gene data show CDR1 as SGHRS and CDR2 as YFSETQ. This CDR3 contains 15 residues. All the people who gave samples were healthy bone marrow donors.

J is TRBJ1-3 and V is TRBV5-1; 7 bases fit TRBD1. Sequencing was carried out using PBMCs. The receptor was isolated from a man aged 65-85 years in good health and CMV-seropositive. CDR3 amino acids: CASSSGTASGNTIYF. CDR3 DNA: TGCGCCAGCAGCTCCGGGACAGCCTCTGGAAACACCATATATTTT.